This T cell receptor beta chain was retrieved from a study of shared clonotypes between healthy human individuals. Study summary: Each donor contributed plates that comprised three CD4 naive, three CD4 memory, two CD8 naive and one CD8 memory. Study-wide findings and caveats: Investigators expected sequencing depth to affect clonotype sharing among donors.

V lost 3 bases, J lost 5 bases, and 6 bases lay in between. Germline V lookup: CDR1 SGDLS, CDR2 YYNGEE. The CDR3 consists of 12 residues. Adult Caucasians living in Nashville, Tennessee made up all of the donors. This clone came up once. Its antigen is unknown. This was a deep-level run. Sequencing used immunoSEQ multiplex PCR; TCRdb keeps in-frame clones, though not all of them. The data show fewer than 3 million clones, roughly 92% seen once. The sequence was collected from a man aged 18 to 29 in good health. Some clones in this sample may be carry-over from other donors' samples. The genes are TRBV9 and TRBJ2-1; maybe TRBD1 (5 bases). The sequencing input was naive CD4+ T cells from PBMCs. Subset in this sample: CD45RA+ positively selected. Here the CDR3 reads CASSARDNEQFF. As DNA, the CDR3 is TGTGCCAGCAGCGCCAGGGACAATGAGCAGTTCTTC.